This is a list of T cell receptor beta chains from one sample in a study of CD8 T cells in Susac syndrome. TCRdb reprocessed the immunoSEQ multiplex PCR reads via MiXCR and lists one record per CDR3 protein. Of around 95,000 distinct CDR3 sequences listed, 95% were seen once; the top ten hold 0.3%. Sequencing was done on a sample of CD8+ T cells from PBMCs. The receptors here all came from a human donor with Susac syndrome. CDR3s include the opening cysteine and the closing phenylalanine or tryptophan. The order of the fields is clone size, D gene, CDR3 length, V gene, J gene, CDR3 protein, CDR3 DNA. A D gene is named only where the DNA matches it firmly. Rows may omit the clone size; those that give it use once, few, many or a size class.

abundance: NA
d_gene: NA
len: 14
v_gene: TRBV10-3
j_gene: TRBJ2-1
CDR3aa: CATQGGAGANEQFF
CDR3nt: TGTGCCACCCAGGGAGGCGCGGGCGCCAATGAGCAGTTCTTC

abundance: NA
d_gene: NA
len: 12
v_gene: TRBV6-5
j_gene: TRBJ2-7
CDR3aa: CASSYSGIEQYF
CDR3nt: TGTGCCAGCAGTTACTCTGGGATCGAGCAGTACTTC

abundance: once
d_gene: NA
len: 13
v_gene: TRBV9
j_gene: TRBJ2-2
CDR3aa: CASSVLNAGELFF
CDR3nt: TGTGCCAGCAGCGTATTAAACGCCGGGGAGCTGTTTTTT

abundance: NA
d_gene: NA
len: 13
v_gene: TRBV12-3/TRBV12-4
j_gene: TRBJ2-7
CDR3aa: CASRSTGSGEQYF
CDR3nt: TGTGCCAGCAGGTCAACAGGGAGCGGCGAGCAGTACTTC

abundance: NA
d_gene: NA
len: 12
v_gene: TRBV15
j_gene: TRBJ1-5
CDR3aa: CATSRGSEPQHF
CDR3nt: TGTGCCACCAGCAGAGGATCGGAGCCCCAGCATTTT

abundance: NA
d_gene: TRBD2
len: 15
v_gene: TRBV25-1
j_gene: TRBJ2-7
CDR3aa: CASSYGAGGVYEQYF
CDR3nt: TGTGCCAGCAGTTACGGTGCGGGAGGAGTGTACGAGCAGTACTTC

abundance: NA
d_gene: TRBD2
len: 16
v_gene: TRBV9
j_gene: TRBJ2-2
CDR3aa: CASSVGRLAGTGELFF
CDR3nt: TGTGCCAGCAGCGTAGGCCGCCTAGCGGGAACCGGGGAGCTGTTTTTT

abundance: NA
d_gene: TRBD1
len: 18
v_gene: TRBV10-3
j_gene: TRBJ1-5
CDR3aa: CAISPGQGKGYSNQPQHF
CDR3nt: TGTGCCATCAGCCCGGGACAGGGGAAGGGGTATAGCAATCAGCCCCAGCATTTT

abundance: NA
d_gene: NA
len: 15
v_gene: TRBV7-9
j_gene: TRBJ1-5
CDR3aa: CASSLASGGGQPQHF
CDR3nt: TGTGCCAGCAGCTTAGCATCGGGCGGCGGCCAGCCCCAGCATTTT

abundance: NA
d_gene: NA
len: 15
v_gene: TRBV11-1
j_gene: TRBJ1-2
CDR3aa: CASSSDRTDNYGYTF
CDR3nt: TGTGCCAGCAGCTCCGATAGGACTGATAACTATGGCTACACCTTC

abundance: NA
d_gene: NA
len: 16
v_gene: TRBV6-1
j_gene: TRBJ2-5
CDR3aa: CASGPYWDGYQETQYF
CDR3nt: TGTGCCAGCGGCCCCTACTGGGACGGGTACCAAGAGACCCAGTACTTC

abundance: NA
d_gene: TRBD1
len: 16
v_gene: TRBV5-4
j_gene: TRBJ2-1
CDR3aa: CASSSAPGQGNNEQFF
CDR3nt: TGTGCCAGCAGCTCAGCGCCGGGACAGGGTAACAATGAGCAGTTCTTC

abundance: NA
d_gene: NA
len: 11
v_gene: TRBV28
j_gene: TRBJ2-1
CDR3aa: CASSLRDESFF
CDR3nt: TGTGCCAGCAGCTTACGGGACGAATCGTTCTTC

abundance: NA
d_gene: NA
len: 14
v_gene: TRBV20-1
j_gene: TRBJ2-7
CDR3aa: CSASLREPGYEQYF
CDR3nt: TGCAGTGCTAGTCTTCGGGAGCCCGGCTACGAGCAGTACTTC

abundance: NA
d_gene: NA
len: 14
v_gene: TRBV7-9
j_gene: TRBJ1-4
CDR3aa: CASRTTEDNEKLFF
CDR3nt: TGTGCCAGCAGAACGACTGAAGATAATGAAAAACTGTTTTTT

abundance: NA
d_gene: NA
len: 14
v_gene: TRBV7-9
j_gene: TRBJ1-1
CDR3aa: CASSAQRGGTEAFF
CDR3nt: TGTGCCAGCAGCGCCCAACGGGGGGGCACTGAAGCTTTCTTT

abundance: NA
d_gene: NA
len: 11
v_gene: TRBV20-1
j_gene: TRBJ2-3
CDR3aa: CSASGLGAQYF
CDR3nt: TGCAGTGCTAGCGGCCTAGGAGCGCAGTATTTT

abundance: few
d_gene: TRBD1
len: 14
v_gene: TRBV29-1
j_gene: TRBJ1-2
CDR3aa: CSVRTSGVRGGYTF
CDR3nt: TGCAGCGTTCGGACGTCAGGGGTCAGGGGGGGCTACACCTTC

abundance: NA
d_gene: TRBD1
len: 15
v_gene: TRBV11-2
j_gene: TRBJ2-7
CDR3aa: CASSLAYRGKHEQYF
CDR3nt: TGTGCCAGCAGTCTAGCGTACAGGGGGAAACACGAGCAGTACTTC

abundance: NA
d_gene: NA
len: 16
v_gene: TRBV6-4
j_gene: TRBJ1-5
CDR3aa: CASSEQSETRNQPQHF
CDR3nt: TGTGCCAGCAGTGAACAATCAGAGACCCGCAATCAGCCCCAGCATTTT

abundance: NA
d_gene: NA
len: 12
v_gene: TRBV15
j_gene: TRBJ1-1
CDR3aa: CATSRGNTEAFF
CDR3nt: TGTGCCACCTCACGGGGGAACACTGAAGCTTTCTTT

abundance: NA
d_gene: TRBD1
len: 15
v_gene: TRBV6-5
j_gene: TRBJ2-7
CDR3aa: CASRPRGPDTYEQYF
CDR3nt: TGTGCCAGCCGTCCGAGGGGGCCCGACACCTACGAGCAGTACTTC

abundance: NA
d_gene: NA
len: 15
v_gene: TRBV20-1
j_gene: TRBJ2-2
CDR3aa: CSARDGRRDTGELFF
CDR3nt: TGCAGTGCTAGAGATGGGCGGAGAGACACCGGGGAGCTGTTTTTT

abundance: NA
d_gene: NA
len: 16
v_gene: TRBV3-1
j_gene: TRBJ2-5
CDR3aa: CASSRFISSAQETQYF
CDR3nt: TGTGCCAGCAGCCGCTTCATTTCTAGCGCCCAAGAGACCCAGTACTTC

abundance: once
d_gene: NA
len: 15
v_gene: TRBV11-2
j_gene: TRBJ2-3
CDR3aa: CASSLAQGLTDTQYF
CDR3nt: TGTGCCAGCAGCTTAGCGCAGGGCCTCACAGATACGCAGTATTTT

abundance: NA
d_gene: NA
len: 12
v_gene: TRBV4-1
j_gene: TRBJ2-5
CDR3aa: CASSHRQETQYF
CDR3nt: TGCGCCAGCAGCCACCGCCAAGAGACCCAGTACTTC

abundance: NA
d_gene: TRBD1
len: 14
v_gene: TRBV20-1
j_gene: TRBJ1-6
CDR3aa: CSAGSPGQGKPLHF
CDR3nt: TGCAGTGCTGGCTCTCCGGGACAGGGCAAGCCCCTCCACTTT

abundance: NA
d_gene: NA
len: 15
v_gene: TRBV6-1
j_gene: TRBJ2-3
CDR3aa: CARRLGQPGTDTQYF
CDR3nt: TGTGCCCGACGCCTGGGACAACCTGGCACAGATACGCAGTATTTT

abundance: NA
d_gene: NA
len: 15
v_gene: TRBV9
j_gene: TRBJ2-3
CDR3aa: CASSVDGSYTDTQYF
CDR3nt: TGTGCCAGCAGCGTAGACGGCAGTTACACAGATACGCAGTATTTT

abundance: NA
d_gene: TRBD1
len: 14
v_gene: TRBV18
j_gene: TRBJ2-7
CDR3aa: CASSPRQGDNEQYF
CDR3nt: TGTGCCAGCTCACCACGACAGGGCGACAACGAGCAGTACTTC

abundance: NA
d_gene: NA
len: 14
v_gene: TRBV12-3/TRBV12-4
j_gene: TRBJ2-1
CDR3aa: CASSPVGGVSEQFF
CDR3nt: TGTGCCAGCAGCCCCGTCGGGGGAGTTTCTGAGCAGTTCTTC

abundance: NA
d_gene: NA
len: 11
v_gene: TRBV20-1
j_gene: TRBJ2-7
CDR3aa: CSASGDREQYF
CDR3nt: TGCAGTGCTAGTGGGGACCGCGAGCAGTACTTC

abundance: NA
d_gene: NA
len: 13
v_gene: TRBV11-2
j_gene: TRBJ2-2
CDR3aa: CASSFVLDGELFF
CDR3nt: TGTGCCAGCAGCTTTGTGCTCGACGGGGAGCTGTTTTTT

abundance: once
d_gene: NA
len: 16
v_gene: TRBV9
j_gene: TRBJ2-3
CDR3aa: CASSNPGAGGTDTQYF
CDR3nt: TGTGCCAGCAGCAACCCAGGTGCCGGGGGCACAGATACGCAGTATTTT

abundance: NA
d_gene: NA
len: 11
v_gene: TRBV28
j_gene: TRBJ1-2
CDR3aa: CASRTDYGYTF
CDR3nt: TGTGCCAGCAGGACGGACTATGGCTACACCTTC

abundance: NA
d_gene: TRBD1
len: 15
v_gene: TRBV4-1
j_gene: TRBJ2-7
CDR3aa: CASSPGGQGDYEQYF
CDR3nt: TGCGCCAGCAGCCCCGGGGGACAGGGGGACTACGAGCAGTACTTC